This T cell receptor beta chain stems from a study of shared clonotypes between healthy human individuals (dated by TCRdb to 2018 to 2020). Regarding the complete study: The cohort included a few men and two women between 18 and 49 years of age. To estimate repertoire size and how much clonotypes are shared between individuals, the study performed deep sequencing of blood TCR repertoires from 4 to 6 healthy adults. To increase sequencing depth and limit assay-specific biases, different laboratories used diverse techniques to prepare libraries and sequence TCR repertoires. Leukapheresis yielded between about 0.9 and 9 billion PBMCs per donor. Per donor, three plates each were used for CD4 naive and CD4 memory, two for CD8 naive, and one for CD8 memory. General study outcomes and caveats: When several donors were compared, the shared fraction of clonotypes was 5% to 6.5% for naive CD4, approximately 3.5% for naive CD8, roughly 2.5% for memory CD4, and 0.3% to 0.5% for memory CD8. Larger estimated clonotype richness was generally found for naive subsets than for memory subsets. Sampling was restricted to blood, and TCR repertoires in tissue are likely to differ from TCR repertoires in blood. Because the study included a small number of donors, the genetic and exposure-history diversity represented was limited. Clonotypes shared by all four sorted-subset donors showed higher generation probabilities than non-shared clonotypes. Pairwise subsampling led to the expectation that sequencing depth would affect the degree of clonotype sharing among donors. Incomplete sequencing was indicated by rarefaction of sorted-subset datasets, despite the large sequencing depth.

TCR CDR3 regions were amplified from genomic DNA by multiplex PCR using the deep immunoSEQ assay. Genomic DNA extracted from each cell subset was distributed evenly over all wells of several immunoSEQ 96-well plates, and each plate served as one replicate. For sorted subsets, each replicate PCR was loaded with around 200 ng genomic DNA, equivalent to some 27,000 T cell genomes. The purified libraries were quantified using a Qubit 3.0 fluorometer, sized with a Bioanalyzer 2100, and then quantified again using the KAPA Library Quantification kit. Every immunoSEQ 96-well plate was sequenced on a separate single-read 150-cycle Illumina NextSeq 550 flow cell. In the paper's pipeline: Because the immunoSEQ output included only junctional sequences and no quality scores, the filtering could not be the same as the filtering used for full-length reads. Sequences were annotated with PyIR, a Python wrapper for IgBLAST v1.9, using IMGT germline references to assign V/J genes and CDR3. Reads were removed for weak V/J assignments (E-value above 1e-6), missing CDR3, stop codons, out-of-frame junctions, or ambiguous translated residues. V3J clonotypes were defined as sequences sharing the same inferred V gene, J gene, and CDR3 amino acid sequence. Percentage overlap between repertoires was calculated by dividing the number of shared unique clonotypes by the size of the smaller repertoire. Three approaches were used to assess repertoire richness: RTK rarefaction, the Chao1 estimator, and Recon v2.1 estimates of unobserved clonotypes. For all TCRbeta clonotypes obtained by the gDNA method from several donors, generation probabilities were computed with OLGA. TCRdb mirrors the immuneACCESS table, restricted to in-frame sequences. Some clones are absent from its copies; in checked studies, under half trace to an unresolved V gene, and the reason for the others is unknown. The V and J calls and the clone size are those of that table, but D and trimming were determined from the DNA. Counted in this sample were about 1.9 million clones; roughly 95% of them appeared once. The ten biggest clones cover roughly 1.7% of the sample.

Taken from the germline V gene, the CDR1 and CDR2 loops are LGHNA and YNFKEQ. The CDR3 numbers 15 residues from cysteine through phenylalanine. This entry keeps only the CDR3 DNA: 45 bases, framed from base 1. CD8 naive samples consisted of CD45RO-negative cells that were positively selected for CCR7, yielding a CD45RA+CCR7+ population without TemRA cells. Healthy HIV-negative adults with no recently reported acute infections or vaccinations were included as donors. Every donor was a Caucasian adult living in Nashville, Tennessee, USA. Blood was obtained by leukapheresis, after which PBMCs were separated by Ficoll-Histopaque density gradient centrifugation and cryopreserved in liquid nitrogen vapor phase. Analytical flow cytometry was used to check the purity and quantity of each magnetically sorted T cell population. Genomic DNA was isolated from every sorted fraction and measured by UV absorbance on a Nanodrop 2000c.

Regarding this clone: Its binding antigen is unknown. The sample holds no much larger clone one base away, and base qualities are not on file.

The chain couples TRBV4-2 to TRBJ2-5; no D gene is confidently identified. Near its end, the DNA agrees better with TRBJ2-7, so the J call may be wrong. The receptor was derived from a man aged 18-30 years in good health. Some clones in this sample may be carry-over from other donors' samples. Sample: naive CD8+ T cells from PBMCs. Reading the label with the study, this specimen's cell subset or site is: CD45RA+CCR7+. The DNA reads TGTGCCAGCAGCCAAGTCCACAGCCTGGGGTACGAGCAGTACTTC. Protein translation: CASSQVHSLGYEQYF.